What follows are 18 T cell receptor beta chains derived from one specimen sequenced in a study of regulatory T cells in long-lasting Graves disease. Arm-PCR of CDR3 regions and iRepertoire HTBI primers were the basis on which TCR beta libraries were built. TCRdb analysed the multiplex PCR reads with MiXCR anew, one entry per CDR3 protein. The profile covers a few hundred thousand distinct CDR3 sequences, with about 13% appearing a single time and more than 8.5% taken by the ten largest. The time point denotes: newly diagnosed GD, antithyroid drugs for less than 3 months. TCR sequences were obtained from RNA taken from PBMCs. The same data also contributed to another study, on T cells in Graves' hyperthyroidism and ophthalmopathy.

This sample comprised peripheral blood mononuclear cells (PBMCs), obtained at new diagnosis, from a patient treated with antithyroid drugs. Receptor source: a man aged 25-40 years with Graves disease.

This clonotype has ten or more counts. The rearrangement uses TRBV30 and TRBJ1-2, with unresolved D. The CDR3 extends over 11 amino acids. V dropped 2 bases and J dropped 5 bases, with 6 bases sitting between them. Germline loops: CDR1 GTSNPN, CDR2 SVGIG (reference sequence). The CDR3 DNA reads TGTGCCTGGAGTACGGGGTATGGCTACACCTTC. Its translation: CAWSTGYGYTF.

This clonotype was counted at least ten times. CDR3 in DNA: TGTGCCAGCACCCCCTCGGGGGGACAGGGGGGTAAGAACTATGGCTACACCTTC. Translating gives CASTPSGGQGGKNYGYTF. The chain is built from TRBV12-3 or TRBV12-4 and TRBJ1-2; the match to TRBD1 covers 11 bases. J was trimmed by 2 bases and V by 7 bases; bases with no gene match: 15. There are 18 residues in the CDR3.

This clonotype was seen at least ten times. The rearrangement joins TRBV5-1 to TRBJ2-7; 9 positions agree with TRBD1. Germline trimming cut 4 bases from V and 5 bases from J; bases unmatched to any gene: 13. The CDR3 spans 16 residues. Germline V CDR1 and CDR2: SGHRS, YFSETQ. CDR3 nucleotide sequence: TGCGCCAGCAGCGGAACAGGGGGCGGAAGATTCAACGAGCAGTACTTC. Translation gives CASSGTGGGRFNEQYF.

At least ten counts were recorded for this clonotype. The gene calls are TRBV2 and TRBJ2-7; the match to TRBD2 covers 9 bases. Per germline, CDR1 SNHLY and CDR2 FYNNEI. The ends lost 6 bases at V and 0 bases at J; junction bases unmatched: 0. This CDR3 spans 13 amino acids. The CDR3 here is CASRTSGSYEQYF. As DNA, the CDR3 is TGTGCCAGCAGGACTAGCGGCTCCTACGAGCAGTACTTC.

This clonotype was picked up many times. The CDR3 nucleotides read TGCGCCAGCAGCTCCTCGGCGGTAATGGCCAAAAACATTCAGTACTTC. Residues: CASSSSAVMAKNIQYF. The chain couples TRBV5-1 to TRBJ2-4; no firm D call. V was trimmed by 3 bases and J by 1 base, leaving 14 bases between them. There are 16 residues in the CDR3. The germline V gene encodes CDR1 SGHRS and CDR2 YFSETQ.

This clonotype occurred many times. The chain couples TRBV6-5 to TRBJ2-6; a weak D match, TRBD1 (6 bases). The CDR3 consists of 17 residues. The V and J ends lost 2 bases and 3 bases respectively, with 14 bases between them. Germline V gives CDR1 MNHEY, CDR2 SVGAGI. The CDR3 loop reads CASSYVPRGSGANVLTF. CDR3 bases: TGTGCCAGCAGTTACGTCCCTAGGGGGAGTGGGGCCAACGTCCTGACTTTC.

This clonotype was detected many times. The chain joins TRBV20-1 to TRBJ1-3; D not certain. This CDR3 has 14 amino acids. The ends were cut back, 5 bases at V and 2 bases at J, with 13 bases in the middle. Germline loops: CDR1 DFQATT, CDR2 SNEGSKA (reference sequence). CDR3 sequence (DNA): TGCAGTGCTGAAGGGCCGCGGACTGGAAACACCATATATTTT. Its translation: CSAEGPRTGNTIYF.

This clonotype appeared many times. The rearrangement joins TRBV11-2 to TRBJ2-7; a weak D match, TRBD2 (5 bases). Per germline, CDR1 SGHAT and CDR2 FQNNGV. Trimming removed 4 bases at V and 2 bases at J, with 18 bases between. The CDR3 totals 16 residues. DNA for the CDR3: TGTGCCAGCAGCTCCATTCGGACTCCCGGGGCCTACGAGCAGTACTTC. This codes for CASSSIRTPGAYEQYF.

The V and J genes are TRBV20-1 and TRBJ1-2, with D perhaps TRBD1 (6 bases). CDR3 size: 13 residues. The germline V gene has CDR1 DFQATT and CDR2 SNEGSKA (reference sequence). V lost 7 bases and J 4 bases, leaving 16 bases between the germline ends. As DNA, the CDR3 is TGCAGTGTCCGGGGGCGAGACTCCTATGGCTACACCTTC. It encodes CSVRGRDSYGYTF.

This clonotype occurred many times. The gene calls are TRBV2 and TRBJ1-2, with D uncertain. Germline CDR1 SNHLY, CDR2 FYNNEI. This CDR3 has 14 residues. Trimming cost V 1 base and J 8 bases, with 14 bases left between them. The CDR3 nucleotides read TGTGCCAGCAGTGAAGGCGTTCAGACCTTAGGCTACACCTTC. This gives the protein CASSEGVQTLGYTF.

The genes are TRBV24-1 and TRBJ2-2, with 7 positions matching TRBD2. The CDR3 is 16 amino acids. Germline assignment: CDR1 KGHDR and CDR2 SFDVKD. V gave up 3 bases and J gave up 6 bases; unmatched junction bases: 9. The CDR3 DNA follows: TGTGCCACCAGTGATACCCTAGCGGCGTCGGCCGGGGAGCTGTTTTTT. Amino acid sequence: CATSDTLAASAGELFF.

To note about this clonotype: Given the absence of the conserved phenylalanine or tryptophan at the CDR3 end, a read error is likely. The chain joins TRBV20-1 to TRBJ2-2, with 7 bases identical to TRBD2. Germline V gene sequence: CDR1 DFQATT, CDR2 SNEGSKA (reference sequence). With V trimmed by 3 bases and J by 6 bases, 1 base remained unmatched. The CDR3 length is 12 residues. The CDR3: CSARGGAGELFC. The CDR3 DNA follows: TGCAGTGCTAGGGGGGGGGCCGGGGAGCTGTTTTGT.

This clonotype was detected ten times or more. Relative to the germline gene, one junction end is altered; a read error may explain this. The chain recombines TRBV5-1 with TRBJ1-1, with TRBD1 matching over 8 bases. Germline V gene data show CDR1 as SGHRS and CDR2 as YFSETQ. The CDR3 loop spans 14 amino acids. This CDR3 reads CASSRDRGNTEAFF. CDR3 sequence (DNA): TGTGCCAGCTCGCGAGACAGGGGGAACACTGAAGCTTTCTTT.

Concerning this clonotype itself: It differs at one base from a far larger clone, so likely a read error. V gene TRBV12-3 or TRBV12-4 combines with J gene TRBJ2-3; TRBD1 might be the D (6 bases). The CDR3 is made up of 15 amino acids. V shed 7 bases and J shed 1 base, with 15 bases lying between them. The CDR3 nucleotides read TGTGCCAGCACCCGACCACAGGGAGGCACAGATACGCAGTATTTT. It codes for CASTRPQGGTDTQYF.

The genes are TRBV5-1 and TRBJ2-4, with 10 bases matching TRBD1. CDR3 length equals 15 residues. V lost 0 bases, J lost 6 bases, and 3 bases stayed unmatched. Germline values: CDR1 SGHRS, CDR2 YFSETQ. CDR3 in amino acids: CASSLAGDRGNIQYF. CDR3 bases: TGCGCCAGCAGCTTGGCCGGGGACAGGGGAAACATTCAGTACTTC.

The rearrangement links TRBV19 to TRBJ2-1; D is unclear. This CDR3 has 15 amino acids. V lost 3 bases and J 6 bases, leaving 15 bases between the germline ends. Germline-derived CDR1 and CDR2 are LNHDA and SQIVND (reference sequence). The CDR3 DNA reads TGTGCCAGTAGTATCCTCAATCAGATTTCCAATGAGCAGTTCTTC. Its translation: CASSILNQISNEQFF.

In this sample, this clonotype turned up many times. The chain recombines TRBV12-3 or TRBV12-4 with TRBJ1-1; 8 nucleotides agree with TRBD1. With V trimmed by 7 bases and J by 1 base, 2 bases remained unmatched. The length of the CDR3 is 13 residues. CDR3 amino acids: CASTGTGNTEAFF. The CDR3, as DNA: TGTGCCAGCACCGGGACAGGGAACACTGAAGCTTTCTTT.

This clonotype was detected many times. CDR3 region: CASSSRGGGREQYF. Here the CDR3 DNA reads TGTGCCAGCAGCTCCCGGGGGGGAGGTCGCGAGCAGTACTTC. The chain joins TRBV11-1 to TRBJ2-7, with 8 bases lining up with TRBD2. This CDR3 has 14 residues. Germline lookup yields CDR1 SGHAT and CDR2 FQDESV (reference sequence). V dropped 4 bases and J dropped 6; count of bases not matched to a gene: 8.